The 10 T cell receptor beta chains below come from one sample, sequenced in a study of T cells in Graves' hyperthyroidism and ophthalmopathy. TCR beta CDR3 sequences were amplified from RNA transcripts. HTBI primers were the set used in a first-round RT-PCR of the TCR CDR3. TCRdb re-called the multiplex PCR reads through MiXCR, storing one row per CDR3 protein. The sample contains about 600,000 distinct CDR3 sequences, about 14% of which appear only once. The sample taken for sequencing was blood. The receptors were gathered from a woman aged 50 to 60 with Graves' ophthalmopathy.

The V call is TRBV5-1, the J call TRBJ2-1, with 10 bases matching TRBD1. J lost 7 bases, V lost 5 bases, and 3 bases had no gene match. The CDR3 is 13 amino acids. Germline CDR1 reads SGHRS; CDR2 reads YFSETQ. The CDR3 reads CASRPGQGNEQFF. CDR3 nucleotides: TGCGCCAGCAGACCGGGACAGGGGAATGAGCAGTTCTTC.

The chain is built from TRBV4-1 and TRBJ2-7; perhaps TRBD1 as D (6 bases). V lost 1 base to trimming and J lost 3 bases, with 19 bases between them. Germline CDR1 and CDR2: MGHRA and YSYEKL. This CDR3 is 17 amino acids long. The DNA for the CDR3 is TGCGCCAGCAGCCAAGCCCGGCAGGGGATTTTCGGCTACGAGCAGTACTTC. As protein: CASSQARQGIFGYEQYF.

This clonotype was recorded many times. The rearrangement uses TRBV6-2 or TRBV6-3 and TRBJ2-2, with D uncertain. The CDR3 length is 12 residues. V was cut by 3 bases and J by 8 bases, with 7 bases left in between. Germline V gives CDR1 MNHEY, CDR2 SVGEGT. The CDR3 region has the DNA TGTGCCAGCAGTTATCCTAGAGGGGAGCTGTTTTTT. Protein product: CASSYPRGELFF.

This clonotype occurred a few times. The V gene is TRBV6-2 or TRBV6-3, the J gene TRBJ2-1; perhaps TRBD2 as D (6 bases). Germline CDR1 and CDR2: MNHEY and SVGEGT. The CDR3 has 15 amino acids. Deletions cut 4 bases from V and 7 bases from J, with 17 bases between. CDR3 coding DNA: TGTGCCAGCAGTTTCTCTAGCGAGTTAGGGAATGAGCAGTTCTTC. It translates to CASSFSSELGNEQFF.

Ten or more counts support this clonotype. The V gene is TRBV30, the J gene TRBJ2-2; D gene unclear. The length of the CDR3 is 14 residues. CDR1 is GTSNPN, CDR2 SVGIG, per germline (reference sequence). V was clipped by 0 bases and J by 6 bases, with 11 bases between them. CDR3 bases: TGTGCCTGGAGTGTACTGGTGGGTCCCGGGGAGCTGTTTTTT. Protein: CAWSVLVGPGELFF.

This clonotype was picked up a small number of times. V gene TRBV29-1 combines with J gene TRBJ2-3, with D unclear. CDR3 size: 14 residues. Germline V gene sequence: CDR1 SQVTM, CDR2 ANQGSEA. V shed 8 bases and J shed 0 bases, with 15 bases lying between them. This CDR3 is CSPAWHRSTDTQYF. The CDR3, as DNA: TGCAGCCCTGCCTGGCATAGAAGCACAGATACGCAGTATTTT.

This clonotype was recorded at least ten times. The rearrangement joins TRBV11-2 to TRBJ2-2, with D uncertain. CDR3 length: 19 residues. Looked up from germline, CDR1 is SGHAT and CDR2 is FQNNGV. V lost 1 base and J 2 bases, leaving 20 bases between the germline ends. CDR3 in amino acids: CASSLGRLLTTGNTGELFF. The DNA of the CDR3 is TGTGCCAGCAGCTTAGGCCGGCTTTTAACCACCGGCAACACCGGGGAGCTGTTTTTT. The full variable domain, its missing parts supplied by reference TRBV11-2 and TRBJ2-2, is EAGVAQSPRYKIIEKRQSVAFWCNPISGHATLYWYQQILGQGPKLLIQFQNNGVVDDSQLPKDRFSAERLKGVDSTLKIQPAKLEDSAVYLCASSLGRLLTTGNTGELFFGEGSRLTVL.

This clonotype was found many times. The CDR3 here is CASSLARGQGNQPQHF. For the CDR3, the DNA is TGTGCCAGCAGTTTGGCTAGGGGGCAGGGGAATCAGCCCCAGCATTTT. The rearrangement joins TRBV12-3 or TRBV12-4 to TRBJ1-5, with 7 positions matching TRBD1. This CDR3 spans 16 amino acids. The V gene end was trimmed by 3 bases and the J gene end by 4 bases; junction bases not matched to a gene: 9.

This clonotype was recorded at least ten times. The rearrangement joins TRBV20-1 to TRBJ2-7, with D possibly TRBD2 on 5 matching bases. Germline V gene lookup returns CDR1 DFQATT and CDR2 SNEGSKA (reference sequence). The germline V and J ends were trimmed by 2 bases and 3 bases, with 14 bases remaining between them. There are 14 residues in the CDR3. The CDR3 protein is CSARQASRNYEQYF. The DNA of the CDR3 is TGCAGTGCTAGACAGGCTAGCAGGAACTACGAGCAGTACTTC.

Many counts were recorded for this clonotype. This chain connects TRBV6-2 or TRBV6-3 to TRBJ2-5; 7 nucleotides line up with TRBD2. J was trimmed by 2 bases and V by 2 bases; bases with no gene match: 8. CDR1 and CDR2 (germline): MNHEY, SVGEGT. This CDR3 region has 16 residues. This chain's CDR3 is CASSYITGTTQETQYF. In DNA, the CDR3 is TGTGCCAGCAGTTACATTACCGGGACTACTCAAGAGACCCAGTACTTC.